Following are 3 T cell receptor beta chains from one sample sequenced in a study of blood T cell repertoires in COVID-19. Libraries were prepared by immunoSEQ multiplex PCR; TCRdb keeps only in-frame clonotypes and omits some of them. The data show about 250,000 clones, 80% to 90% seen once. Material for sequencing was peripheral blood. The receptors come from a man older than 75 with acute or convalescent COVID-19.

The chain links TRBV7-6 to TRBJ2-1; 14 bases are shared with TRBD2. The CDR3 consists of 16 residues. V gave up 5 bases and J gave up 4 bases; unmatched junction bases: 4. The V gene's germline CDR1 is SGHVS and CDR2 FNYEAQ. CDR3 bases: TGTGCCAGCAGCAGGACTAGCGGGAGGACTTACAATGAGCAGTTCTTC. This encodes CASSRTSGRTYNEQFF.

This clone was detected only once. The CDR3 region is CSVVQGPRNTEAFF. In DNA, the CDR3 is TGCAGCGTTGTCCAGGGGCCCCGGAACACTGAAGCTTTCTTT. J is TRBJ1-1 and V is TRBV29-1, with D perhaps TRBD1 (6 bases). Trimming shortened V by 4 bases and J by 1 base, and 13 bases separated the two germline ends. The CDR3 runs to 14 residues. The germline V gene encodes CDR1 SQVTM and CDR2 ANQGSEA.

The chain has TRBV28 and TRBJ1-1; 7 bases map to TRBD1. Trimming removed 5 bases from V and 4 bases from J; junction bases left unmatched: 4. This CDR3 has 13 residues. CDR1 and CDR2 from the germline V gene are MDHEN and SYDVKM. The CDR3 nucleotides read TGTGCCAGCAGTATGACAGGGCTCACTGAAGCTTTCTTT. It encodes CASSMTGLTEAFF. The full variable domain, rest sourced from reference TRBV28 and TRBJ1-1, is DVKVTQSSRYLVKRTGEKVFLECVQDMDHENMFWYRQDPGLGLRLIYFSYDVKMKEKGDIPEGYSVSREKKERFSLILESASTNQTSMYLCASSMTGLTEAFFGQGTRLTVV.